This is a list of T cell receptor beta chains from one sample in a study of shared clonotypes between healthy human individuals. Sequencing used immunoSEQ multiplex PCR; TCRdb keeps in-frame clones, though not all of them. The sample contains more than 2,000,000 clones, more than 80% of which appear only once. Sequencing was performed on naive CD4+ T cells sorted from blood. Receptor source: a young man in good health. Both conserved end residues are part of each CDR3. The order of the fields is clone size, J gene, CDR3 length, V gene, CDR3 protein. Rows may omit the clone size; those that give it use once, few, many or a size class.

size: -
J: TRBJ2-7
length: 16
V: TRBV5-6
CDR3: CASSSLVRTLTYEQYF

size: -
J: TRBJ2-2
length: 15
V: TRBV27
CDR3: CASKGERVNTGELFF

size: -
J: TRBJ2-3
length: 14
V: TRBV6-5
CDR3: CASRRGGGTDTQYF

size: -
J: TRBJ2-1
length: 15
V: TRBV4-1
CDR3: CASSQVGQTYNEQFF

size: -
J: TRBJ1-5
length: 16
V: TRBV7-8
CDR3: CASSPRTGDGNQPQHF

size: -
J: TRBJ1-3
length: 17
V: TRBV18
CDR3: CASSLSDRFFSGNTIYF

size: -
J: TRBJ1-3
length: 13
V: TRBV5-4
CDR3: CASSTRQSNTIYF

size: -
J: TRBJ1-5
length: 14
V: TRBV25-1
CDR3: CASSETGGNQPQHF

size: -
J: TRBJ1-5
length: 15
V: TRBV18
CDR3: CASSPLAGSNQPQHF

size: -
J: TRBJ1-6
length: 14
V: TRBV28
CDR3: CASSLAEPNSPLHF

size: once
J: TRBJ1-2
length: 13
V: TRBV19
CDR3: CASSILPNYGYTF

size: -
J: TRBJ2-1
length: 12
V: TRBV27
CDR3: CASSTPTGVQFF

size: -
J: TRBJ1-6
length: 16
V: TRBV9
CDR3: CASSVGNSPYNSPLHF

size: -
J: TRBJ2-5
length: 17
V: TRBV12-5
CDR3: CASGLSLTGQLQETQYF

size: -
J: TRBJ2-5
length: 17
V: TRBV6-9
CDR3: CASSYLKTGGAEETQYF

size: -
J: TRBJ2-7
length: 13
V: TRBV5-6
CDR3: CASSPDRGYEQYF

size: -
J: TRBJ1-6
length: 18
V: TRBV4-2
CDR3: CASSQPLRGTGENSPLHF

size: few
J: TRBJ1-1
length: 13
V: TRBV29-1
CDR3: CSVSSSANTEAFF